The 12 T cell receptor beta chains below were found in one sample sequenced in a study of shared clonotypes between healthy human individuals. Sequencing used immunoSEQ multiplex PCR; TCRdb keeps in-frame clones, though not all of them. This table holds about 1.1 million clones, 75% to 85% found once. Material: memory CD4+ T cells from PBMCs. Sample subset: CD45RA-negative fraction. All receptors come from a man aged 18 to 35 in good health. Some clones in this sample may be carry-over from other donors' samples.

This clone appeared a few times. The V gene is TRBV11-2, the J gene TRBJ1-2; 7 bases align to TRBD1. The length of the CDR3 is 14 residues. The V gene end was trimmed by 6 bases and the J gene end by 2 bases; junction bases not matched to a gene: 6. Germline V gene lookup returns CDR1 SGHAT and CDR2 FQNNGV. The CDR3 DNA follows: TGTGCCAGCAGGGCCACAGGGGCAAACTATGGCTACACCTTC. It encodes CASRATGANYGYTF.

The V call is TRBV9, the J call TRBJ2-7, with D perhaps TRBD1 (5 bases). Germline values: CDR1 SGDLS, CDR2 YYNGEE. CDR3 length: 14 residues. The ends were cut back, 2 bases at V and 6 bases at J, with 15 bases in the middle. The DNA for the CDR3 is TGTGCCAGCAGCGTTTTGGGGCAGTCCCGCGAGCAGTACTTC. It encodes CASSVLGQSREQYF. The variable domain in full, completed from reference TRBV9 and TRBJ2-7, reads DSGVTQTPKHLITATGQRVTLRCSPRSGDLSVYWYQQSLDQGLQFLIQYYNGEERAKGNILERFSAQQFPDLHSELNLSSLELGDSALYFCASSVLGQSREQYFGPGTRLTVT.

Comment on this clone: A far bigger clonotype differs at one base, so this is likely a read error. The J gene is TRBJ2-3, the V gene TRBV28, with no clear D. The V gene lost 4 bases and the J gene lost 2 bases, with 1 base spanning the gap. The CDR3 is 11 amino acids. CDR1 MDHEN and CDR2 SYDVKM come from the germline V gene. CDR3 sequence: CASSYTDTQYF. Here the CDR3 DNA reads TGTGCCAGCAGTTACACAGATACGCAGTATTTT.

The V and J genes are TRBV5-4 and TRBJ1-1; D remains ambiguous. Germline V CDR1 and CDR2: SGHNT, YYREEE (reference sequence). V was trimmed by 0 bases and J by 4 bases, leaving 7 bases between them. There are 13 residues in the CDR3. This CDR3 is CASSLDRVTEAFF. The DNA of the CDR3 is TGTGCCAGCAGCTTGGATAGGGTCACTGAAGCTTTCTTT.

This chain joins TRBV6-1 and TRBJ2-7, with 8 bases lining up with TRBD1. V dropped 7 bases and J dropped 0; count of bases not matched to a gene: 5. The CDR3 runs to 14 residues. The V gene's germline CDR1 is MNHNS and CDR2 SASEGT. The DNA for the CDR3 is TGTGCCAGCACCGACAGGGGAAGCTCCTACGAGCAGTACTTC. It codes for CASTDRGSSYEQYF.

This clone was observed a handful of times. The CDR3 is CASSHQLTEAFF. The CDR3 region has the DNA TGTGCCAGCAGCCACCAGTTAACTGAAGCTTTCTTT. The rearrangement joins TRBV11-2 to TRBJ1-1; unclear D gene. CDR3 length: 12 residues. Looked up from germline, CDR1 is SGHAT and CDR2 is FQNNGV. Trimming took 5 bases from V and 5 from J, leaving 9 bases between them. Filled out from reference TRBV11-2 and TRBJ1-1, the complete variable domain reads EAGVAQSPRYKIIEKRQSVAFWCNPISGHATLYWYQQILGQGPKLLIQFQNNGVVDDSQLPKDRFSAERLKGVDSTLKIQPAKLEDSAVYLCASSHQLTEAFFGQGTRLTVV.

The chain has TRBV5-1 and TRBJ1-1; D ambiguous. In germline, CDR1 is SGHRS, CDR2 YFSETQ. CDR3 length: 14 amino acids. V was pared by 3 bases and J by 2 bases, with 11 bases between. The CDR3 region has the DNA TGCGCCAGCAGCTCGAGTTTGCTTAACACTGAAGCTTTCTTT. Translating it yields CASSSSLLNTEAFF.

This clone has a single count. The rearrangement uses TRBV6-1 and TRBJ2-2; D possibly uses TRBD1 or TRBD2 (5 bases each). Per the germline V gene, CDR1 is MNHNS and CDR2 is SASEGT. The V and J ends lost 8 bases and 9 bases respectively, with 13 bases between them. This CDR3 spans 12 amino acids. The CDR3 coding sequence is TGTGCCAGCTTAGGGACCAGCAGGGAGCTGTTTTTT. Its translation is CASLGTSRELFF.

This rearrangement joins TRBV11-3 to TRBJ1-2, with D tentatively TRBD1 (6 bases). Germline CDR1 and CDR2: SGHNT and YENEEA. The V end lost 5 bases, the J end lost 8 bases, and 15 bases lay between the germline ends. This CDR3 spans 13 amino acids. CDR3 DNA: TGTGCCAGCAGCCCCTTGGGGGCCCGGGGCTACACCTTC. Protein sequence: CASSPLGARGYTF.

This rearrangement joins TRBV18 to TRBJ2-2, with D unclear. The CDR3 length is 15 residues. Germline V gene lookup returns CDR1 KGHSH and CDR2 LQKENI. V was trimmed by 2 bases and J by 3 bases, leaving 10 bases between them. CDR3 sequence (DNA): TGTGCCAGCTCACCAGTGACAACTTACACCGGGGAGCTGTTTTTT. It codes for CASSPVTTYTGELFF.

The chain recombines TRBV7-2 with TRBJ2-5; TRBD2 matches 14 bases. Looked up from germline, CDR1 is SGHTA and CDR2 is FQGNSA. Trimming at V came to 8 bases and at J to 7 bases, leaving 12 bases not matched to a gene. This CDR3 comprises 16 residues. The CDR3 sequence is CASQHPTSGRAGTQYF. CDR3 coding DNA: TGTGCCAGCCAGCACCCGACTAGCGGGAGGGCCGGGACCCAGTACTTC. The full variable domain, in which reference TRBV7-2 and TRBJ2-5 provide the parts outside the CDR3, is GAGVSQSPSNKVTEKGKDVELRCDPISGHTALYWYRQSLGQGLEFLIYFQGNSAPDKSGLPSDRFSAERTGGSVSTLTIQRTQQEDSAVYLCASQHPTSGRAGTQYFGPGTRLLVL.

The chain uses TRBV28 and TRBJ1-4; D might be TRBD1 (6 bases). The CDR3 length is 14 residues. Germline V CDR1 and CDR2: MDHEN, SYDVKM. V was clipped by 10 bases and J by 4 bases, with 16 bases between them. The CDR3 sequence: CATTNRVGNEKLFF. CDR3 sequence (DNA): TGTGCCACCACCAACAGGGTCGGTAATGAAAAACTGTTTTTT.